These 24 T cell receptor beta chains were all obtained from the same sample, sequenced in a study of blood T cell repertoires in COVID-19. Some clones are missing from TCRdb's copy, which holds only in-frame ones; the method was immunoSEQ multiplex PCR. The sample shows about 140,000 clones, 70% to 85% of them seen only once. The sample consisted of peripheral blood. Receptor source: a man in his 60s with acute or convalescent COVID-19.

The chain carries TRBV19 and TRBJ2-5; possibly TRBD1 for D (5 bases). V lost 5 bases and J 1 base, leaving 14 bases between the germline ends. Germline V CDR1 and CDR2: LNHDA, SQIVND (reference sequence). This CDR3 region has 15 residues. The DNA for the CDR3 is TGTGCCAGTAGTCTAGGGGTGACAATCCAAGAGACCCAGTACTTC. Residues: CASSLGVTIQETQYF.

This clone was observed a single time. This chain links TRBV6-2 or TRBV6-3 with TRBJ2-7, with D possibly matching TRBD2 (6 bases). Per the germline V gene, CDR1 is MNHEY and CDR2 is SVGEGT. This CDR3 has 17 residues. V was pared by 4 bases and J by 0 bases, with 19 bases between. DNA for the CDR3: TGTGCCAGCAGTTCCTATCTTCGGGACTGGACCTCCTACGAGCAGTACTTC. Translating gives CASSSYLRDWTSYEQYF.

This chain connects TRBV4-2 to TRBJ2-7; 8 positions match TRBD1. V shed 1 base and J 1 base; nucleotides not matched to a gene: 6. This CDR3 contains 16 residues. Per the germline V gene, CDR1 is LGHNA and CDR2 is YNFKEQ. In DNA, the CDR3 is TGTGCCAGCAGCCAAGGGGGACAGGATACTTCCTACGAGCAGTACTTC. Translated, it gives CASSQGGQDTSYEQYF.

This sequence joins TRBV28 and TRBJ1-2; D possibly corresponds to TRBD1 (6 bases). This CDR3 comprises 16 residues. Trimming left V 5 bases short and J 3 bases short, with 19 bases between. Germline V gives CDR1 MDHEN, CDR2 SYDVKM. CDR3 in amino acids: CASSRGGSFFDYGYTF. CDR3 bases: TGTGCCAGCAGTCGGGGGGGCTCATTTTTCGACTATGGCTACACCTTC.

The chain recombines TRBV19 with TRBJ1-3; D is undetermined. CDR3 length: 14 amino acids. V was pared by 9 bases and J by 0 bases, with 12 bases between. From germline, CDR1 is LNHDA and CDR2 SQIVND (reference sequence). CDR3 in amino acids: CARGGKSSGNTIYF. In DNA form, the CDR3 reads TGTGCCAGGGGAGGGAAAAGCTCTGGAAACACCATATATTTT.

The V gene is TRBV29-1, the J gene TRBJ2-7, with 8 bases fitting TRBD1. Germline V gene lookup returns CDR1 SQVTM and CDR2 ANQGSEA. This CDR3 has 15 residues. Trimming cost V 3 bases and J 0 bases; bases outside gene matches: 7. The CDR3 region is CSVDPDGTGSYEQYF. The DNA of the CDR3 is TGCAGCGTTGATCCCGACGGGACAGGCTCCTACGAGCAGTACTTC.

This clone counts as medium-sized. The rearrangement joins TRBV27 to TRBJ2-2; D unclear. V lost 2 bases, J lost 4 bases, and 8 bases lay in between. The CDR3 spans 14 residues. The germline CDR1 and CDR2 sequences are MNHEY and SMNVEV (reference sequence). CDR3 sequence reads: CASSLEARTGELFF. Here the CDR3 DNA reads TGTGCCAGCAGTTTAGAGGCCCGCACCGGGGAGCTGTTTTTT.

The genes are TRBV7-2 and TRBJ2-7; TRBD2 matches at 8 bases. There are 16 residues in the CDR3. The J segment lost 6 bases and the V segment lost 5 bases, leaving 15 bases of the junction unmatched. CDR1 SGHTA and CDR2 FQGNSA come from the germline V gene. CDR3 in amino acids: CASSPPGRALKGEQYF. The DNA for the CDR3 is TGTGCCAGCAGCCCACCCGGGAGGGCCTTGAAGGGCGAGCAGTACTTC.

V usage is TRBV18 and J usage is TRBJ2-7, with a tentative D call TRBD2 (7 bases). Trimming removed 1 base from V and 7 bases from J, with 20 bases in between. The CDR3 spans 16 residues. Germline CDR1 and CDR2: KGHSH and LQKENI. CDR3 in DNA: TGTGCCAGCTCACCACAAGGGATTTCGGGGGGCGGTGAGCAGTACTTC. Its translation: CASSPQGISGGGEQYF. Filled out from reference TRBV18 and TRBJ2-7, the complete variable domain reads NAGVMQNPRHLVRRRGQEARLRCSPMKGHSHVYWYRQLPEEGLKFMVYLQKENIIDESGMPKERFSAEFPKEGPSILRIQQVVRGDSAAYFCASSPQGISGGGEQYFGPGTRLTVT.

The genes are TRBV29-1 and TRBJ1-1, with D possibly TRBD1 on 6 matching bases. The germline CDR1 and CDR2 sequences are SQVTM and ANQGSEA. V was pared by 3 bases and J by 1 base, with 6 bases between. CDR3 size: 12 residues. The CDR3 sequence is CSVDRGNTEAFF. The CDR3 DNA reads TGCAGCGTTGACAGGGGGAACACTGAAGCTTTCTTT.

The rearrangement uses TRBV30 and TRBJ2-5, with 8 bases that match TRBD2. J gave up 5 bases and V 4 bases, and 9 bases lay outside the gene matches. There are 14 residues in the CDR3. CDR1 is GTSNPN and CDR2 is SVGIG in the germline V gene (reference sequence). The CDR3 loop reads CAWNSGAVLETQYF. The CDR3 nucleotides are TGTGCCTGGAATAGCGGGGCTGTGCTCGAGACCCAGTACTTC.

This chain uses TRBV23-1 with TRBJ1-5; D gene uncertain. TRBV23-1 belongs to the ORF category, with a function that is uncertain. This CDR3 spans 15 amino acids. V gave up 0 bases and J gave up 8 bases, with 14 bases separating them. This CDR3 reads CASSQSGRSGEPQHF. The CDR3 region has the DNA TGCGCCAGCAGTCAATCAGGCAGGTCCGGCGAGCCCCAGCATTTT.

The chain recombines TRBV4-2 with TRBJ2-3; maybe TRBD2 (5 bases). V gave up 1 base and J gave up 0 bases, with 11 bases separating them. CDR1 is LGHNA and CDR2 is YNFKEQ in the germline V gene. The CDR3 extends over 16 amino acids. CDR3 sequence reads: CASSQAGFGSTDTQYF. As DNA, the CDR3 is TGTGCCAGCAGCCAAGCGGGGTTCGGCAGCACAGATACGCAGTATTTT.

The V gene is TRBV27, the J gene TRBJ1-4; D is uncertain. The V end was cut by 0 bases, the J end by 10 bases, with 12 bases between. This CDR3 comprises 14 residues. Germline CDR1 reads MNHEY; CDR2 reads SMNVEV (reference sequence). CDR3 in DNA: TGTGCCAGCAGTTTATCTCAGCAGGTTGGAAAACTGTTTTTT. It encodes CASSLSQQVGKLFF.

This chain's CDR3 is CASSQQGGLSYGYTF. CDR3 sequence (DNA): TGTGCCAGCAGTCAACAGGGTGGTCTGTCCTATGGCTACACCTTC. V gene TRBV6-5 combines with J gene TRBJ1-2, with D possibly being TRBD1 (6 bases). Trimming took off 5 bases at V and 4 bases at J, with 17 bases between the two ends. This CDR3 is built from 15 residues. Germline V gene sequence: CDR1 MNHEY, CDR2 SVGAGI.

This chain joins TRBV2 and TRBJ1-2, with D maybe TRBD1 (6 bases). Trimming shortened V by 6 bases and J by 5 bases, and 19 bases separated the two germline ends. The CDR3 contains 15 residues. In germline, CDR1 is SNHLY, CDR2 FYNNEI. In DNA, the CDR3 is TGTGCCAGCAGAACGGACAGTTCCGAATTTTATGGCTACACCTTC. Residues: CASRTDSSEFYGYTF.

The gene calls are TRBV28 and TRBJ1-1; D perhaps matches TRBD1 (6 bases). Trimming pared 5 bases from V and 0 bases from J, leaving 13 bases between. CDR3 length: 15 residues. Germline V gene sequence: CDR1 MDHEN, CDR2 SYDVKM. This CDR3 is CASSMNRAMNTEAFF. Written as DNA, the CDR3 is TGTGCCAGCAGTATGAACAGGGCTATGAACACTGAAGCTTTCTTT.

At least ten counts were recorded for this clone. The rearrangement joins TRBV5-1 to TRBJ2-5; TRBD2 aligns across 8 bases. This CDR3 comprises 17 residues. V was pared by 4 bases and J by 2 bases, with 13 bases of the junction left unmatched. Germline lookup yields CDR1 SGHRS and CDR2 YFSETQ. The CDR3 DNA reads TGCGCCAGCAGCCCCATTACCTCTAGCGGGCAACAAGAGACCCAGTACTTC. It codes for CASSPITSSGQQETQYF.

This clone appeared a single time. The chain has TRBV4-3 and TRBJ2-2, with TRBD2 matching over 8 bases. The CDR3 has 15 residues. V lost 4 bases to trimming and J lost 6 bases; unmatched junction nucleotides: 7. Germline values: CDR1 LGHNA, CDR2 YSLEER. As DNA, the CDR3 is TGCGCCAGCAGCCCCACCGGACTAGCATCCGGGGAGCTGTTTTTT. Encoded protein: CASSPTGLASGELFF.

This chain joins TRBV19 and TRBJ1-4; 7 bases are a match to TRBD1. The CDR3 is 15 amino acids. Trimming cost V 1 base and J 8 bases; bases outside gene matches: 7. Germline V CDR1 and CDR2: LNHDA, SQIVND (reference sequence). This CDR3 reads CASSIVGTVPEKLFF. The CDR3 DNA reads as TGTGCCAGTAGTATAGTTGGGACAGTCCCGGAAAAACTGTTTTTT.

The CDR3 bases are TGTGCCAGCAGTCCGGGGGTCCAGGTTCTCTACGAGCAGTACTTC. This codes for CASSPGVQVLYEQYF. This rearrangement joins TRBV6-2 or TRBV6-3 to TRBJ2-7, with D possibly TRBD2 on 6 matching bases. The CDR3 contains 15 residues. Germline CDR1 reads MNHEY; CDR2 reads SVGEGT. The V and J ends lost 5 bases and 3 bases respectively, with 17 bases between them.

The genes are TRBV6-1 and TRBJ1-2; D gene uncertain. Trimming shortened V by 2 bases and J by 4 bases, and 11 bases separated the two germline ends. The CDR3 is made up of 14 amino acids. Germline V gene lookup returns CDR1 MNHNS and CDR2 SASEGT. CDR3 loop: CASSESTPSYGYTF. As DNA, the CDR3 is TGTGCCAGCAGTGAAAGCACCCCTTCCTATGGCTACACCTTC.

Regarding this clone: A read error may produce the germline difference seen at one junction end. The chain uses TRBV7-7 and TRBJ2-7, with a possible D match to TRBD2 (6 bases). There are 17 residues in the CDR3. Germline values: CDR1 SSHAT, CDR2 FNYEAQ (reference sequence). Here the CDR3 DNA reads TGTGCTAGCAGCCCCTCACTCACGGGAGCCTTCCCCTACGAGCAGTACTTC. Translation: CASSPSLTGAFPYEQYF.

This chain joins TRBV11-2 and TRBJ2-5, with D possibly being TRBD1 (6 bases). V was shortened by 2 bases and J by 3 bases, with 7 bases between the two germline ends. CDR1 and CDR2 (germline): SGHAT, FQNNGV. The CDR3 is 13 amino acids. The CDR3 DNA reads as TGTGCCAGCAGCTTACAGGGGAAAGAGACCCAGTACTTC. Protein: CASSLQGKETQYF.